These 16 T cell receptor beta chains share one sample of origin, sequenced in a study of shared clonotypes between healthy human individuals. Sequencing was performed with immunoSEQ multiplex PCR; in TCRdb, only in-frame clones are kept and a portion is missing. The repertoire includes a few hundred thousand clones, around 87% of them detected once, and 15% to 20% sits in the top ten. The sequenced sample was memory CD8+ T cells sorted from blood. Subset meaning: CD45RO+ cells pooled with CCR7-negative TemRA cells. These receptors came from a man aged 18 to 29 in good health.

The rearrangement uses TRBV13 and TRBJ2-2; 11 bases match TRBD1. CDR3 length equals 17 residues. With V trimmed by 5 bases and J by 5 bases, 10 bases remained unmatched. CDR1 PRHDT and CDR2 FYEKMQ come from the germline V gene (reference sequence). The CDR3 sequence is CASSQRDRGWETGELFF. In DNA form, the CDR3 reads TGTGCCAGCAGCCAGAGGGACAGGGGGTGGGAGACCGGGGAGCTGTTTTTT.

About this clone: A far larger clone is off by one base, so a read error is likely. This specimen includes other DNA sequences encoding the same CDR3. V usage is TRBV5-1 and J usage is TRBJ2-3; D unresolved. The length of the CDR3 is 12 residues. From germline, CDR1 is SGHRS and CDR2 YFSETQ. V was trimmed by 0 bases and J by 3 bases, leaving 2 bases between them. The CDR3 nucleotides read TGCGCCAGCAGCTTGGAAACAGATACGCAGTATTTT. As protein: CASSLETDTQYF.

This CDR3 reads CSVHPQSSTNEKLFF. Here the CDR3 DNA reads TGCAGCGTTCACCCCCAGAGCTCAACTAATGAAAAACTGTTTTTT. This sequence joins TRBV29-1 and TRBJ1-4, with unresolved D. From germline, CDR1 is SQVTM and CDR2 ANQGSEA. CDR3 length: 15 residues. Trimming stripped 5 bases from V and 0 bases from J, with 13 bases between.

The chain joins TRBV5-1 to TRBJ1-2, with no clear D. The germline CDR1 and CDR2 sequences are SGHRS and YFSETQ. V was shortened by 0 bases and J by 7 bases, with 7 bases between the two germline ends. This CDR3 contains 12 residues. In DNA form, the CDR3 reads TGCGCCAGCAGCTTGGTGGCGGGTGGCTACACCTTC. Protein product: CASSLVAGGYTF. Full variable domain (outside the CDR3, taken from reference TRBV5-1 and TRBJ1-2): KAGVTQTPRYLIKTRGQQVTLSCSPISGHRSVSWYQQTPGQGLQFLFEYFSETQRNKGNFPGRFSGRQFSNSRSEMNVSTLELGDSALYLCASSLVAGGYTFGSGTRLTVV.

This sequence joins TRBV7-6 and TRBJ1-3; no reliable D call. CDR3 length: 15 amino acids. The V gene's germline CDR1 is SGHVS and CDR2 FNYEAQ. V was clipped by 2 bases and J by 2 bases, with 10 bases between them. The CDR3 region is CASSLMREAGNTIYF. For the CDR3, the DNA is TGTGCCAGCAGCTTAATGAGGGAGGCTGGAAACACCATATATTTT.

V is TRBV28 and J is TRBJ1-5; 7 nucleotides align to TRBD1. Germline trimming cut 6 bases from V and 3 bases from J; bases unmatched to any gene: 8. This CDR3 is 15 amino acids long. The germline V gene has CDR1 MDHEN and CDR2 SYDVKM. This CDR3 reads CASRRTGRSNQPQHF. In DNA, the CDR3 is TGTGCCAGCAGAAGGACAGGACGGTCCAATCAGCCCCAGCATTTT.

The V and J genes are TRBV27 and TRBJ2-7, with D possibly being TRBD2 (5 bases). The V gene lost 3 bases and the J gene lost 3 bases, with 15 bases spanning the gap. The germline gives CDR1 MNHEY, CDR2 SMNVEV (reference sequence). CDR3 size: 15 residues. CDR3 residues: CASSFTGNAFYEQYF. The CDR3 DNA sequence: TGTGCCAGCAGTTTCACCGGGAATGCTTTCTACGAGCAGTACTTC.

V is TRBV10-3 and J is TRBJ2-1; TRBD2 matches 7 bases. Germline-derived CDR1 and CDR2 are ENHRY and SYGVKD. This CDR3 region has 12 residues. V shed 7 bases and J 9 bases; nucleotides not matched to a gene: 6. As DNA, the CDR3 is TGTGCCATCACGGGGGGAGTCGCTGAGCAGTTCTTC. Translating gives CAITGGVAEQFF.

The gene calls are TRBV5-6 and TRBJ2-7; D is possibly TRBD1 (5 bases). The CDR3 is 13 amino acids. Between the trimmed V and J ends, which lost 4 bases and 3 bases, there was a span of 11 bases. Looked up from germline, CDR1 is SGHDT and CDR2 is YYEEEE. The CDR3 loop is CASSTGHRYEQYF. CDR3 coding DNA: TGTGCCAGCAGCACCGGACACCGCTACGAGCAGTACTTC.

This CDR3 reads CASSVWGADTDTQYF. The CDR3 region has the DNA TGTGCCAGCAGCGTGTGGGGGGCCGACACAGATACGCAGTATTTT. The rearrangement uses TRBV9 and TRBJ2-3, with D possibly called TRBD1 or TRBD2 (6 bases each). The CDR3 length is 15 residues. The V end lost 2 bases, the J end lost 2 bases, and 12 bases lay between the germline ends. The germline V gene has CDR1 SGDLS and CDR2 YYNGEE.

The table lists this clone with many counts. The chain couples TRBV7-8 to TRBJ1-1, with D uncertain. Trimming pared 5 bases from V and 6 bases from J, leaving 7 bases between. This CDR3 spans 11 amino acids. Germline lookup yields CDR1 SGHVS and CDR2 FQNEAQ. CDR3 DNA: TGTGCCAGCAGCCGGAAGTCTGAAGCTTTCTTT. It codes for CASSRKSEAFF.

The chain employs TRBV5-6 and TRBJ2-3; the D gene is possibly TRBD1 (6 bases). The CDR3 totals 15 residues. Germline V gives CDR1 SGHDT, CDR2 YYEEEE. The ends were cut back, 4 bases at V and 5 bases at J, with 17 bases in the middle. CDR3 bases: TGTGCCAGCAGCCCGAGTGGGGGCGCGGAAGATACGCAGTATTTT. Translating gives CASSPSGGAEDTQYF.

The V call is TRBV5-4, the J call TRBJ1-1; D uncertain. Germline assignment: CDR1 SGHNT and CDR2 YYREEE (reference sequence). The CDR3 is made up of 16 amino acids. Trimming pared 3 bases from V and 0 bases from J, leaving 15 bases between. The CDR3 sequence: CASSSGLAGMNTEAFF. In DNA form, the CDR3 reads TGTGCCAGCAGCTCCGGATTAGCGGGGATGAACACTGAAGCTTTCTTT.

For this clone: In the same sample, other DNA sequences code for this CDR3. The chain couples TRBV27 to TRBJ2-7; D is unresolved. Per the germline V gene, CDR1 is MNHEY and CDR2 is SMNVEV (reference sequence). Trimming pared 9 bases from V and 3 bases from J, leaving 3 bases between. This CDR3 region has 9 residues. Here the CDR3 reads CASGYEQYF. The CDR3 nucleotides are TGTGCCAGTGGCTACGAGCAGTACTTC.

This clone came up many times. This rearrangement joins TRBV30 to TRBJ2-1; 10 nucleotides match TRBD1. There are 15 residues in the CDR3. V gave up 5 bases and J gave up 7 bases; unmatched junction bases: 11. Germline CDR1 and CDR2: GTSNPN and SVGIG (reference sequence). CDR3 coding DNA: TGTGCCTGGGATGATCCGGGACAGGGGTCGAATGAGCAGTTCTTC. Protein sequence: CAWDDPGQGSNEQFF.

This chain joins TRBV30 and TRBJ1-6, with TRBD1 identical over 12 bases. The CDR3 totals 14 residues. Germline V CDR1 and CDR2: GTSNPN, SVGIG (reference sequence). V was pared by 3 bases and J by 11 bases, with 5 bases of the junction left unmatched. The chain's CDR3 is CAWSGDRGLAPLHF. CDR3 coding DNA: TGTGCCTGGAGCGGGGACAGGGGGCTGGCACCCCTCCACTTT.